The rows below give T cell receptor beta chains drawn from one sample of a study of lymphopenia after photon versus proton radiotherapy. Clones were sequenced by immunoSEQ multiplex PCR, and TCRdb holds only the in-frame ones, with some missing. Of about 39,000 clones listed, 80% to 95% are singletons. The specimen was peripheral blood, collected from a patient treated with photon-based radiotherapy. The origin of the receptors is a man in his sixties with cholangiocarcinoma. The CDR3 runs from the conserved cysteine through the conserved F or W. The D gene is left open where the match is weak. Clone size is not always given. Where it is, it says once, few, many or a class for expanded clones.

j_call clone_size v_call d_call cdr3_nt cdr3_aa
TRBJ2-1 - TRBV27 - TGTGCCAGCAGCGGAACCTACAATGAGCAGTTCTTC CASSGTYNEQFF
TRBJ2-7 - TRBV9 - TGTGCCAGCAGCGTAGAAGAAGGGGACTCCTACGAGCAGTACTTC CASSVEEGDSYEQYF
TRBJ2-3 - TRBV28 TRBD2 TGTGCCAGCAGTTTTTATTTTTTTCGGACTAGCGGGGCCCCTAGCACAGATACGCAGTATTTT CASSFYFFRTSGAPSTDTQYF
TRBJ2-7 - TRBV2 TRBD2 TGTGCCAGCAGTGTAGTTGCGGGAGGCCGAAGTGAGCAGTACTTC CASSVVAGGRSEQYF
TRBJ2-2 - TRBV7-9 - TGTGCCAGCAGCTTAGCGCTGACAGCCACCGGGGAGCTGTTTTTT CASSLALTATGELFF
TRBJ1-6 - TRBV9 TRBD1 TGTGCCAGCAGCGTAGAGGACAGGGTTAATTCACCCCTCCACTTT CASSVEDRVNSPLHF
TRBJ2-5 once TRBV29-1 - TGCAGCGTTGAAAAATCTAGTACAGCAATCCAAGAGACCCAGTACTTC CSVEKSSTAIQETQYF
TRBJ1-2 - TRBV2 - TGTGCCAGCAGTGGGCCGACGGGGACTAACTATGGCTACACCTTC CASSGPTGTNYGYTF
TRBJ1-1 - TRBV19 - TGTGCCAGCACCCCGGATGCTGGGCTGAACACTGAAGCTTTCTTT CASTPDAGLNTEAFF
TRBJ1-1 - TRBV19 - TGTGCCAGCCACCGGGACGGGAACACTGAAGCTTTCTTT CASHRDGNTEAFF
TRBJ1-2 - TRBV5-4 - TGTGCCAGCAGCAGCAGACAGGATCCTAGGGTCTATGGCTACACCTTC CASSSRQDPRVYGYTF
TRBJ2-2 - TRBV5-1 - TGCGCCAGCAGCTCGGGCGGGAACGAAGGAGAGCTGTTTTTT CASSSGGNEGELFF
TRBJ1-2 - TRBV15 TRBD1 TGTGCCACCAGCAGAGATCACAGGGGCTATGGCTACACCTTC CATSRDHRGYGYTF
TRBJ2-7 - TRBV5-4 - TGTGCCAGCAGCTTGGATGGCAGGGCTAGCGAGCAGTACTTC CASSLDGRASEQYF
TRBJ1-2 - TRBV5-6 - TGTGCCAGCAGCTCCGAATGGGATGGCTACACCTTC CASSSEWDGYTF
TRBJ2-7 - TRBV28 - TGTGCCAGCAGTCCCCTAGACAGGTACGAGCAGTACTTC CASSPLDRYEQYF
TRBJ2-1 - TRBV5-8 TRBD2 TGTGCCAGCAGCGCAATAGCGGGAGCGACCTACAATGAGCAGTTCTTC CASSAIAGATYNEQFF
TRBJ2-1 - TRBV7-3 TRBD1 TGTGCCAGCAGCTCTACACGGGACAGGGGCTACAATGAGCAGTTCTTC CASSSTRDRGYNEQFF
TRBJ2-2 - TRBV19 TRBD1 TGTGCCAGTAGTCCTTGGACAGGGGGTAACACCGGGGAGCTGTTTTTT CASSPWTGGNTGELFF
TRBJ1-5 - TRBV19 - TGTGCCAGTAGTATTTTGGGTAGCAATCAGCCCCAGCATTTT CASSILGSNQPQHF
TRBJ1-3 - TRBV5-5 - TGTGCCAGCAGCTTCGGGGGGCGCTTTGGAAACACCATATATTTT CASSFGGRFGNTIYF
TRBJ2-7 - TRBV28 TRBD1 TGTGCCAGCAGCGGTTGGGACAGGGCCTACGAGCAGTACTTC CASSGWDRAYEQYF
TRBJ1-2 - TRBV25-1 - TGTGCCAGCAGTGTACCGGGCTATCCCTATGGCTACACCTTC CASSVPGYPYGYTF
TRBJ1-1 - TRBV6-5 - TGTGCCAGCAGTTTCGGAACAGGAACCGCCAGAGCTTTCTTT CASSFGTGTARAFF
TRBJ2-3 - TRBV7-8 - TGTGCCAGCAGCCGGGACACAGATACGCAGTATTTT CASSRDTDTQYF
TRBJ2-3 few TRBV4-2 TRBD2 TGTGCCAGCAGCTCGACACTAGCGGGGGGGCGGAATACGCAGTATTTT CASSSTLAGGRNTQYF
TRBJ2-3 - TRBV5-1 - TGCGCCAGCAGCTTGGAGGGACGGGGGGCTGACACGCAGTATTTT CASSLEGRGADTQYF
TRBJ2-3 - TRBV5-1 - TGCGCCAGCAGCTTGTTGGGGGACACAGATACGCAGTATTTT CASSLLGDTDTQYF